The 11 T cell receptor beta chains reported below all come from one sample, sequenced in a study of cytomegalovirus exposure and HLA in healthy donors. 13 Jbeta primers and 60 Vbeta primers were used for the PCR. Clones were read by immunoSEQ multiplex PCR, and TCRdb kept only the in-frame ones, dropping some. The table shows some 130,000 clones, with about four fifths occurring only once. The sequenced sample was PBMCs. These receptors all come from a man aged 18 to 30 in good health and CMV-seronegative.

The rearrangement joins TRBV5-1 to TRBJ1-2, with D unresolved. This CDR3 is 13 amino acids long. Looked up from germline, CDR1 is SGHRS and CDR2 is YFSETQ. Trimming left V 4 bases short and J 2 bases short, with 9 bases between. Written as DNA, the CDR3 is TGCGCCAGCAGCACGACAAGCAACTATGGCTACACCTTC. Translating gives CASSTTSNYGYTF.

This clone was detected a few times. J is TRBJ1-1 and V is TRBV6-1, with 8 bases matching TRBD1. The germline gives CDR1 MNHNS, CDR2 SASEGT. The CDR3 loop spans 16 amino acids. Losses at the gene ends were 5 bases for V and 0 bases for J; bases not matched to a gene: 8. The CDR3 DNA reads TGTGCCAGCAGTAAAGGACAGGGCCATATGAACACTGAAGCTTTCTTT. This encodes CASSKGQGHMNTEAFF.

The gene calls are TRBV30 and TRBJ2-3; TRBD2 aligns across 12 bases. From germline, CDR1 is GTSNPN and CDR2 SVGIG (reference sequence). The V segment lost 3 bases and the J segment 2 bases; nucleotides outside the gene matches: 12. This CDR3 is built from 18 residues. The CDR3 nucleotides are TGTGCCTGGAGACAGGGGTGGACTAGCGGGATCCTCACAGATACGCAGTATTTT. Translating gives CAWRQGWTSGILTDTQYF.

The rearrangement links TRBV15 to TRBJ2-1; 8 nucleotides line up with TRBD1. The CDR3 runs 15 residues. The germline V gene has CDR1 LNHNV and CDR2 YYDKDF (reference sequence). The V and J ends lost 10 bases and 8 bases, in that order; junction bases with no gene match: 16. The CDR3 sequence is CAILNPDRGGHEQFF. As DNA, the CDR3 is TGTGCCATTCTCAACCCAGACAGGGGCGGCCATGAGCAGTTCTTC.

The chain uses TRBV11-2 and TRBJ2-4; 9 positions match TRBD2. The V gene's germline CDR1 is SGHAT and CDR2 FQNNGV. V gave up 1 base and J gave up 6 bases; unmatched junction bases: 7. The CDR3 extends over 16 amino acids. As DNA, the CDR3 is TGTGCCAGCAGCTTAGTCGCTAGCGGGACGGGAAACATTCAGTACTTC. Protein: CASSLVASGTGNIQYF.

The V call is TRBV5-1, the J call TRBJ2-6; D perhaps matches TRBD2 (6 bases). The CDR3 loop spans 17 amino acids. CDR1 and CDR2 (germline): SGHRS, YFSETQ. Between the trimmed V and J ends, which lost 4 bases and 3 bases, there was a span of 17 bases. The CDR3 DNA reads TGCGCCAGCAGCCCCTGGAGGGGAGGAGGTGGGGCCAACGTCCTGACTTTC. Translation gives CASSPWRGGGGANVLTF. The full variable domain, its missing parts supplied by reference TRBV5-1 and TRBJ2-6, is KAGVTQTPRYLIKTRGQQVTLSCSPISGHRSVSWYQQTPGQGLQFLFEYFSETQRNKGNFPGRFSGRQFSNSRSEMNVSTLELGDSALYLCASSPWRGGGGANVLTFGAGSRLTVL.

This chain connects TRBV19 to TRBJ1-1; D call uncertain. The CDR3 is 15 residues long. Between the trimmed V and J ends, which lost 5 bases and 10 bases, there was a span of 23 bases. The germline gives CDR1 LNHDA, CDR2 SQIVND (reference sequence). DNA of the CDR3: TGTGCCAGTAGTCCAGGACCGTCGGGATGGGGAGGAGCTTTCTTT. Its protein is CASSPGPSGWGGAFF.

J is TRBJ2-7 and V is TRBV2; TRBD2 matches at 8 bases. The CDR3 is 18 residues long. J gave up 2 bases and V 5 bases, and 17 bases lay outside the gene matches. The V gene's germline CDR1 is SNHLY and CDR2 FYNNEI. As DNA, the CDR3 is TGTGCCAGCAGTTCCGGGACTAGAGGTCTGAAGAGTCCCTACGAGCAGTACGTC. Amino acid sequence: CASSSGTRGLKSPYEQYV.

A single count supports this clone. V gene TRBV29-1 combines with J gene TRBJ2-5; 8 bases are shared with TRBD2. Germline values: CDR1 SQVTM, CDR2 ANQGSEA. V lost 7 bases, J lost 5 bases, and 6 bases stayed unmatched. The CDR3 runs to 12 residues. The CDR3 region has the DNA TGCAGCGCTCGAGCGGGAGTTGAGACCCAGTACTTC. It is translated as CSARAGVETQYF.

The chain uses TRBV5-1 and TRBJ2-1; 11 bases map to TRBD2. J gave up 12 bases and V 0 bases, and 8 bases lay outside the gene matches. The germline V gene has CDR1 SGHRS and CDR2 YFSETQ. This CDR3 comprises 15 residues. The CDR3 DNA follows: TGCGCCAGCAGCTTGGCCGTCCTAGCGGGAGGTGGGCAGTTCTTC. Encoded protein: CASSLAVLAGGGQFF.

This clone was seen only a few times. The V call is TRBV4-1, the J call TRBJ2-1; TRBD2 agrees at 13 bases. V shed 5 bases, J shed 0 bases, and the junction held 4 bases outside the gene matches. Germline V gene lookup returns CDR1 MGHRA and CDR2 YSYEKL. This CDR3 comprises 17 residues. The CDR3, as DNA: TGCGCCAGCAGCAAAACTAGCGGGAGGGCCTCCTACAATGAGCAGTTCTTC. It codes for CASSKTSGRASYNEQFF.